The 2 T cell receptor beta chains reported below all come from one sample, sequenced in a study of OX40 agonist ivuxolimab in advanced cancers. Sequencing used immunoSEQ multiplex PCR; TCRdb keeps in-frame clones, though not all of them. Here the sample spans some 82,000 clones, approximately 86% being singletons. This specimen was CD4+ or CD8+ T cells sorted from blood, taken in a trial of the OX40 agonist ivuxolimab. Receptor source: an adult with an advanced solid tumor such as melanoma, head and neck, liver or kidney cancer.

In DNA form, the CDR3 reads TGTGCCAGCGGCCCCCCAGCGGGAGTGTTCACCGGGGAGCTGTTTTTT. Its protein is CASGPPAGVFTGELFF. The V gene is TRBV5-6, the J gene TRBJ2-2; TRBD2 aligns across 8 bases. The CDR3 is made up of 16 amino acids. From germline, CDR1 is SGHDT and CDR2 YYEEEE. Germline trimming cut 7 bases from V and 4 bases from J; bases unmatched to any gene: 12.

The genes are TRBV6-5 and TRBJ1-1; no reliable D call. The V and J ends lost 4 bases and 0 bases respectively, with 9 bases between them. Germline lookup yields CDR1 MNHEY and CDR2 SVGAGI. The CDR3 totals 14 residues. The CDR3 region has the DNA TGTGCCAGCAGTTTAAGCAACATGAACACTGAAGCTTTCTTT. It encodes CASSLSNMNTEAFF.